The 8 T cell receptor beta chains in this list originate from one sample, sequenced in a study of CD8 T cell repertoires and HIV-1 epitope variants (dated by TCRdb to the early 2020s). Libraries were built with the immunoSEQ multiplex PCR assay. TCRdb holds this immuneACCESS table with in-frame rearrangements only. Some clones are missing; in checked studies, unresolved V genes explain under half, and the rest has no known cause. This sample comprises 6,000 to 8,000 clones, about two thirds of them detected only once. The ten largest clones represent 43% of the sample. Which antigens these TCRs recognize remains unknown. The source material was cultured CD8+ T cells derived from PBMCs. Receptors were obtained from a male donor with HIV.

DNA of the CDR3: TGTGCCAGCAGTCTCCGGGGACAGGCTGTCGGCAATCAGCCCCAGCATTTT. Protein: CASSLRGQAVGNQPQHF. The gene calls are TRBV28 and TRBJ1-5; TRBD1 matches 8 bases. V lost 5 bases and J lost 2; bases outside the gene matches: 11. Germline-derived CDR1 and CDR2 are MDHEN and SYDVKM. This CDR3 region has 17 residues. Together with reference TRBV28 and TRBJ1-5, the CDR3 gives the full variable domain: DVKVTQSSRYLVKRTGEKVFLECVQDMDHENMFWYRQDPGLGLRLIYFSYDVKMKEKGDIPEGYSVSREKKERFSLILESASTNQTSMYLCASSLRGQAVGNQPQHFGDGTRLSIL.

The genes are TRBV28 and TRBJ2-1; 7 bases align to TRBD2. Looked up from germline, CDR1 is MDHEN and CDR2 is SYDVKM. CDR3 length: 12 amino acids. The V gene end was trimmed by 6 bases and the J gene end by 15 bases; junction bases not matched to a gene: 11. CDR3 coding DNA: TGTGCCAGCAGCCGGGGGAGCGGGGATGGGTTCTTC. It is translated as CASSRGSGDGFF.

This rearrangement joins TRBV2 to TRBJ2-1, with D uncertain. The V gene lost 2 bases and the J gene lost 0 bases, with 8 bases spanning the gap. Germline lookup yields CDR1 SNHLY and CDR2 FYNNEI. The CDR3 runs 15 residues. As DNA, the CDR3 is TGTGCCAGCAGTGAATCTGAAAGCTCCTACAATGAGCAGTTCTTC. This codes for CASSESESSYNEQFF.

The chain recombines TRBV2 with TRBJ2-7; D gene unclear. Germline V lookup: CDR1 SNHLY, CDR2 FYNNEI. The CDR3 is 13 residues long. Deletions cut 2 bases from V and 1 base from J, with 6 bases between. DNA of the CDR3: TGTGCCAGCAGTGAACAGCCTTCCTACGAGCAGTACTTC. Translation: CASSEQPSYEQYF.

The rearrangement joins TRBV6-5 to TRBJ2-1; 10 nucleotides match TRBD2. V was pared by 0 bases and J by 6 bases, with 5 bases of the junction left unmatched. Germline values: CDR1 MNHEY, CDR2 SVGAGI. The CDR3 has 16 amino acids. CDR3 in DNA: TGTGCCAGCAGTTACTCGCCTAGCGGGGGACGCAATGAGCAGTTCTTC. This gives the protein CASSYSPSGGRNEQFF.

The table lists this clone with a count of one. The V and J genes are TRBV6-5 and TRBJ1-1; D possibly corresponds to TRBD1 (6 bases). The CDR3 is made up of 15 amino acids. Germline loops: CDR1 MNHEY, CDR2 SVGAGI. Trimming cost V 0 bases and J 10 bases, with 18 bases left between them. The DNA of the CDR3 is TGTGCCAGCAGTTACTCCTCCGGGACACCGGAGGGAGCTTTCTTT. It yields the protein CASSYSSGTPEGAFF.

This clone was counted once. The chain recombines TRBV14 with TRBJ2-1; TRBD2 matches 15 bases. CDR3 length equals 21 residues. The V segment lost 1 base and the J segment 9 bases; nucleotides outside the gene matches: 19. Germline V gives CDR1 SGHDN, CDR2 FVKESK. CDR3 sequence reads: CASSQGPGQRTSGRASGEQFF. As DNA, the CDR3 is TGTGCCAGCAGCCAAGGCCCGGGACAGCGGACTAGCGGGAGGGCTTCGGGTGAGCAGTTCTTC.

The chain combines TRBV2 with TRBJ1-1; 9 bases fit TRBD1. This CDR3 has 15 amino acids. Germline CDR1 reads SNHLY; CDR2 reads FYNNEI. V lost 2 bases, J lost 4 bases, and 5 bases stayed unmatched. The CDR3 region is CASSEPDRGGTEAFF. In DNA, the CDR3 is TGTGCCAGCAGTGAACCAGACAGGGGGGGCACTGAAGCTTTCTTT.